The rows below give T cell receptor beta chains drawn from one sample of a study of blood T cell repertoires in COVID-19. The data were produced by immunoSEQ multiplex PCR, yet TCRdb's version contains in-frame clones alone and is incomplete. The sample shows fewer than 85,000 clones, about 83% of them seen only once. Sequences were obtained from peripheral blood. The receptors originated from a woman between 55 and 75 years old with acute or convalescent COVID-19. The CDR3 runs from the conserved cysteine through the conserved F or W. Each record gives: V gene, D gene, clone size, CDR3 protein. The D gene is left open where the match is weak. Clone size is stated in some rows and not others, as once, few, many or a class when expanded.

TRBV6-5,-,-,CASSYPGTDTQYF
TRBV5-1,TRBD2,-,CASSLAPSGGLIEQFF
TRBV10-3,TRBD1,-,CAISEVGQGLLSGNTIYF
TRBV19,TRBD1,-,CASSPQGANYNSPLHF
TRBV7-8,-,-,CASSLVLQGISGANVLTF
TRBV19,TRBD2,-,CASSKPPAASGGEQYF
TRBV12-5,-,-,CASGLGTGGPDTQYF
TRBV7-9,TRBD1,-,CASSPGQGGEKLFF
TRBV5-4,-,-,CASSAQGQGYGYTF
TRBV28,-,-,CASSYSTAYGYTF
TRBV3-1/TRBV3-2,-,-,CASTTSGRGYNEQFF
TRBV19,-,few,CASSMQQGSEAFF
TRBV5-7,-,-,CASSLFRQGKWETQYF
TRBV30,TRBD1,few,CAWRATGGGTEAFF
TRBV13,-,-,CASSLRGNEQYF
TRBV4-3,TRBD1,few,CASSQGDSDTEAFF
TRBV5-1,TRBD1,-,CASRLPTGGQETQYF
TRBV30,TRBD1,-,CAWSVTGDSPLHF
TRBV9,-,-,CASSVATGFAAFF
TRBV6-5,-,-,CASSLDSYNEQFF
TRBV5-8,TRBD1,-,CASRLRQGSTDTQYF
TRBV24-1,-,-,CATSDTRDSRLYNEQFF
TRBV6-2/TRBV6-3,-,-,CASSYDNRSNQPQHF
TRBV3-1/TRBV3-2,TRBD1,-,CASSPWTGGTDTQYF
TRBV27,-,-,CASSPGQPNEKLFF
TRBV11-3,-,-,CASSLGTSTEKLFF
TRBV13,-,-,CASSLEPGFSEAFF
TRBV7-2,TRBD2,-,CASSLGFSGSVGELFF
TRBV11-3,TRBD1,-,CASSLTGTGSGYTF
TRBV11-3,-,-,CASSPPRVGGTQYF
TRBV7-9,TRBD2,-,CASSFGLAPNPYEQYF
TRBV5-6,-,few,CASSPGAGDQPQHF